This is a list of T cell receptor beta chains from one sample in a study of cytomegalovirus exposure and HLA in healthy donors. This table comes from immunoSEQ multiplex PCR, and its TCRdb copy is limited to in-frame clones, with some not included. This sample carries 240,000 or so clones, over 70% of them seen once, and the ten largest clones take about 7.5%. Sequenced sample: PBMCs. These receptors were collected from a woman in her sixties or seventies in good health and CMV-seropositive. Each CDR3 is given with its conserved first and last residue. The order of the fields is clone size, J gene, D gene, V gene, CDR3 length, CDR3 protein, CDR3 DNA. A D gene is named only where the DNA matches it firmly. The listing skips clone size in some rows; elsewhere it reads once, few, many or a size class.

clone size: NA; J gene: TRBJ2-1; D gene: TRBD2; V gene: TRBV7-2; CDR3 length: 16; CDR3 protein: CASSFVAGGPGNEQFF; CDR3 DNA: TGTGCCAGCAGCTTTGTAGCGGGAGGGCCTGGTAATGAGCAGTTCTTC
clone size: NA; J gene: TRBJ2-7; D gene: TRBD2; V gene: TRBV4-1; CDR3 length: 16; CDR3 protein: CASSQDKASGRYEQYF; CDR3 DNA: TGCGCCAGCAGCCAAGATAAGGCTAGCGGGAGATACGAGCAGTACTTC
clone size: NA; J gene: TRBJ2-1; D gene: NA; V gene: TRBV5-1; CDR3 length: 18; CDR3 protein: CASSLTPVGGATYNEQFF; CDR3 DNA: TGCGCCAGCAGCTTGACCCCCGTGGGGGGGGCGACCTACAATGAGCAGTTCTTC
clone size: NA; J gene: TRBJ2-3; D gene: TRBD1; V gene: TRBV2; CDR3 length: 13; CDR3 protein: CAGTGVGTDTQYF; CDR3 DNA: TGTGCCGGCACAGGGGTAGGCACAGATACGCAGTATTTT
clone size: once; J gene: TRBJ2-3; D gene: NA; V gene: TRBV7-3; CDR3 length: 16; CDR3 protein: CASSLMGSTSTDTQYF; CDR3 DNA: TGTGCCAGCAGCTTAATGGGCTCAACTAGCACAGATACGCAGTATTTT
clone size: NA; J gene: TRBJ1-4; D gene: NA; V gene: TRBV5-1; CDR3 length: 22; CDR3 protein: CASSLSSGGPPSLNRTNEKLFF; CDR3 DNA: TGCGCCAGCAGCTTGTCTTCGGGGGGGCCGCCATCTCTGAACAGGACTAATGAAAAACTGTTTTTT
clone size: NA; J gene: TRBJ2-1; D gene: NA; V gene: TRBV11-2; CDR3 length: 15; CDR3 protein: CASSPRVSSYNEQFF; CDR3 DNA: TGTGCCAGCAGCCCCAGGGTAAGCTCCTACAATGAGCAGTTCTTC
clone size: NA; J gene: TRBJ1-5; D gene: NA; V gene: TRBV18; CDR3 length: 13; CDR3 protein: CASSPPGGLSQHF; CDR3 DNA: TGTGCCAGCTCACCACCGGGGGGGTTGTCCCAGCATTTT
clone size: few; J gene: TRBJ1-4; D gene: NA; V gene: TRBV4-1; CDR3 length: 12; CDR3 protein: CASSVTREKLFF; CDR3 DNA: TGCGCCAGCAGCGTCACTCGTGAAAAACTGTTTTTT
clone size: NA; J gene: TRBJ2-5; D gene: TRBD2; V gene: TRBV7-9; CDR3 length: 14; CDR3 protein: CASSSGGPWETQYF; CDR3 DNA: TGTGCCAGCAGCTCGGGAGGGCCCTGGGAGACCCAGTACTTC
clone size: NA; J gene: TRBJ2-7; D gene: TRBD2; V gene: TRBV7-9; CDR3 length: 15; CDR3 protein: CASSDGLAGDYEQYF; CDR3 DNA: TGTGCCAGCAGCGACGGACTAGCGGGGGACTACGAGCAGTACTTC
clone size: NA; J gene: TRBJ1-1; D gene: NA; V gene: TRBV14; CDR3 length: 16; CDR3 protein: CASSLMGVIEDTEAFF; CDR3 DNA: TGTGCCAGCAGCCTCATGGGAGTTATAGAGGACACTGAAGCTTTCTTT
clone size: NA; J gene: TRBJ2-7; D gene: NA; V gene: TRBV5-4; CDR3 length: 13; CDR3 protein: CASSIDSVYEQYF; CDR3 DNA: TGTGCCAGCAGCATAGACAGTGTCTACGAGCAGTACTTC
clone size: NA; J gene: TRBJ2-5; D gene: NA; V gene: TRBV6-1; CDR3 length: 10; CDR3 protein: CASKGETQYF; CDR3 DNA: TGTGCCAGCAAGGGGGAGACCCAGTACTTC
clone size: NA; J gene: TRBJ1-2; D gene: NA; V gene: TRBV6-8; CDR3 length: 17; CDR3 protein: CASSRRQLRTINYGYTF; CDR3 DNA: TGTGCCAGCAGTCGTAGACAGCTTCGAACTATTAACTATGGCTACACCTTC
clone size: NA; J gene: TRBJ1-4; D gene: NA; V gene: TRBV5-4; CDR3 length: 15; CDR3 protein: CASSLQSTGNEKLFF; CDR3 DNA: TGTGCCAGCAGCTTGCAAAGCACAGGCAATGAAAAACTGTTTTTT
clone size: once; J gene: TRBJ1-1; D gene: TRBD1; V gene: TRBV7-9; CDR3 length: 16; CDR3 protein: CSSSPLGQGMNTEAFF; CDR3 DNA: TGTTCCAGCAGCCCCCTCGGACAGGGAATGAACACTGAAGCTTTCTTT
clone size: NA; J gene: TRBJ2-7; D gene: TRBD2; V gene: TRBV9; CDR3 length: 15; CDR3 protein: CASSDLAGGSYEQYF; CDR3 DNA: TGTGCCAGCAGCGACCTAGCGGGAGGATCCTACGAGCAGTACTTC
clone size: NA; J gene: TRBJ2-5; D gene: NA; V gene: TRBV29-1; CDR3 length: 12; CDR3 protein: CSVGTPQETQYF; CDR3 DNA: TGCAGCGTTGGTACACCACAAGAGACCCAGTACTTC
clone size: NA; J gene: TRBJ2-5; D gene: TRBD1; V gene: TRBV5-1; CDR3 length: 16; CDR3 protein: CASSRKSGTGEGTQYF; CDR3 DNA: TGCGCCAGCAGCCGCAAATCCGGGACAGGGGAAGGGACCCAGTACTTC
clone size: NA; J gene: TRBJ1-3; D gene: NA; V gene: TRBV14; CDR3 length: 15; CDR3 protein: CASSQTDRLSNTIYF; CDR3 DNA: TGTGCCAGCAGCCAAACCGACAGACTCTCAAACACCATATATTTT
clone size: NA; J gene: TRBJ2-2; D gene: NA; V gene: TRBV27; CDR3 length: 15; CDR3 protein: CASSLGRRPAGELFF; CDR3 DNA: TGTGCCAGCAGCCTAGGAAGGAGGCCCGCCGGGGAGCTGTTTTTT
clone size: NA; J gene: TRBJ1-4; D gene: NA; V gene: TRBV18; CDR3 length: 15; CDR3 protein: CASSPNTGLGEKLFF; CDR3 DNA: TGTGCCAGCTCACCAAATACAGGGCTAGGTGAAAAACTGTTTTTT
clone size: once; J gene: TRBJ1-2; D gene: TRBD1; V gene: TRBV7-9; CDR3 length: 14; CDR3 protein: CASSYTTGDYGYTF; CDR3 DNA: TGTGCCAGCAGCTACACCACAGGGGACTATGGCTACACCTTC
clone size: NA; J gene: TRBJ2-5; D gene: NA; V gene: TRBV29-1; CDR3 length: 11; CDR3 protein: CSVVEIETQYF; CDR3 DNA: TGCAGCGTAGTAGAAATCGAGACCCAGTACTTC
clone size: NA; J gene: TRBJ1-3; D gene: NA; V gene: TRBV7-8; CDR3 length: 14; CDR3 protein: CASSSAGTGNTIYF; CDR3 DNA: TGTGCCAGCAGCTCTGCGGGGACTGGAAACACCATATATTTT
clone size: once; J gene: TRBJ2-1; D gene: NA; V gene: TRBV4-1; CDR3 length: 15; CDR3 protein: CASSRGAGSYNEQFF; CDR3 DNA: TGCGCCAGCAGCCGCGGGGCGGGCTCCTACAATGAGCAGTTCTTC
clone size: NA; J gene: TRBJ2-7; D gene: TRBD2; V gene: TRBV5-4; CDR3 length: 16; CDR3 protein: CASSPATSFSSYEQYF; CDR3 DNA: TGTGCCAGCAGCCCCGCGACTAGCTTCAGCTCCTACGAGCAGTACTTC
clone size: few; J gene: TRBJ1-1; D gene: NA; V gene: TRBV7-9; CDR3 length: 13; CDR3 protein: CTSVGQTNTEAFF; CDR3 DNA: TGTACCAGCGTGGGGCAGACGAACACTGAAGCTTTCTTT
clone size: once; J gene: TRBJ1-1; D gene: TRBD1; V gene: TRBV6-5; CDR3 length: 14; CDR3 protein: CASSRGRGITEAFF; CDR3 DNA: TGTGCCAGCAGTAGAGGCAGGGGGATCACTGAAGCTTTCTTT
clone size: once; J gene: TRBJ2-3; D gene: TRBD2; V gene: TRBV5-1; CDR3 length: 18; CDR3 protein: CASSYGLAGGPSTDMQYF; CDR3 DNA: TGCGCCAGCAGCTACGGACTAGCGGGAGGGCCCAGCACAGATATGCAGTATTTT
clone size: NA; J gene: TRBJ2-7; D gene: NA; V gene: TRBV7-8; CDR3 length: 12; CDR3 protein: CASSFGVYEQYF; CDR3 DNA: TGTGCCAGCAGCTTCGGAGTCTACGAGCAGTACTTC
clone size: NA; J gene: TRBJ2-1; D gene: NA; V gene: TRBV6-4; CDR3 length: 13; CDR3 protein: CASSDSQGNEQFF; CDR3 DNA: TGTGCCAGCAGTGACTCTCAGGGCAATGAGCAGTTCTTC
clone size: NA; J gene: TRBJ2-3; D gene: TRBD2; V gene: TRBV5-1; CDR3 length: 22; CDR3 protein: CASSLARTSGGGSATSTDTQYF; CDR3 DNA: TGCGCCAGCAGCTTGGCCCGGACTAGCGGGGGAGGATCAGCCACTAGCACAGATACGCAGTATTTT
clone size: NA; J gene: TRBJ2-7; D gene: TRBD2; V gene: TRBV5-1; CDR3 length: 14; CDR3 protein: CASSRGTSDYEQYF; CDR3 DNA: TGCGCCAGCAGCCGGGGGACTAGCGATTACGAGCAGTACTTC
clone size: NA; J gene: TRBJ1-2; D gene: NA; V gene: TRBV28; CDR3 length: 14; CDR3 protein: CASSLVIANYGYTF; CDR3 DNA: TGTGCCAGCAGTTTAGTAATAGCTAACTATGGCTACACCTTC
clone size: NA; J gene: TRBJ1-2; D gene: NA; V gene: TRBV6-1; CDR3 length: 14; CDR3 protein: CASSEQNSRGGYTF; CDR3 DNA: TGTGCCAGCAGTGAACAGAATTCCCGGGGTGGCTACACCTTC
clone size: NA; J gene: TRBJ2-5; D gene: TRBD2; V gene: TRBV6-1; CDR3 length: 14; CDR3 protein: CASRTGGLGETQYF; CDR3 DNA: TGTGCCAGCAGAACGGGAGGGCTGGGAGAGACCCAGTACTTC
clone size: NA; J gene: TRBJ1-4; D gene: TRBD1; V gene: TRBV6-6; CDR3 length: 15; CDR3 protein: CASSWVGTANEKLFF; CDR3 DNA: TGTGCCAGCAGTTGGGTCGGGACAGCTAATGAAAAACTGTTTTTT
clone size: NA; J gene: TRBJ1-1; D gene: TRBD1; V gene: TRBV5-6; CDR3 length: 15; CDR3 protein: CASSWGQIMNTEAFF; CDR3 DNA: TGTGCCAGCAGCTGGGGACAGATTATGAACACTGAAGCTTTCTTT
clone size: few; J gene: TRBJ2-7; D gene: TRBD2; V gene: TRBV4-1; CDR3 length: 15; CDR3 protein: CASSPTSGRRNEQYF; CDR3 DNA: TGCGCCAGCAGCCCGACTAGCGGGAGGAGAAACGAGCAGTACTTC
clone size: few; J gene: TRBJ1-1; D gene: TRBD1; V gene: TRBV2; CDR3 length: 13; CDR3 protein: CASNPQGVTEAFF; CDR3 DNA: TGTGCCAGCAATCCACAGGGGGTCACTGAAGCTTTCTTT
clone size: NA; J gene: TRBJ1-1; D gene: NA; V gene: TRBV19; CDR3 length: 15; CDR3 protein: CASSPLGLMNTEAFF; CDR3 DNA: TGTGCCAGTAGTCCCCTCGGACTAATGAACACTGAAGCTTTCTTT
clone size: few; J gene: TRBJ1-1; D gene: NA; V gene: TRBV6-5; CDR3 length: 13; CDR3 protein: CASSPSGRGGAFF; CDR3 DNA: TGTGCCAGCAGTCCCTCAGGGCGGGGAGGCGCTTTCTTT
clone size: NA; J gene: TRBJ1-2; D gene: NA; V gene: TRBV28; CDR3 length: 16; CDR3 protein: CASSLFRGLSNYGYTF; CDR3 DNA: TGTGCCAGCAGTTTGTTTAGGGGTTTGTCTAACTATGGCTACACCTTC
clone size: NA; J gene: TRBJ1-2; D gene: NA; V gene: TRBV28; CDR3 length: 12; CDR3 protein: CASRDLRSGYTF; CDR3 DNA: TGTGCCAGCCGGGACTTAAGGAGTGGCTACACCTTC
clone size: NA; J gene: TRBJ1-5; D gene: NA; V gene: TRBV6-5; CDR3 length: 15; CDR3 protein: CASSYSMAGNQPQHF; CDR3 DNA: TGTGCCAGCAGTTACTCGATGGCGGGGAATCAGCCCCAGCATTTT
clone size: NA; J gene: TRBJ1-1; D gene: TRBD1; V gene: TRBV7-9; CDR3 length: 15; CDR3 protein: CASSLFQGANTEAFF; CDR3 DNA: TGTGCCAGCAGCCTTTTTCAGGGGGCCAACACTGAAGCTTTCTTT
clone size: NA; J gene: TRBJ1-1; D gene: NA; V gene: TRBV10-3; CDR3 length: 11; CDR3 protein: CAISDDTEAFF; CDR3 DNA: TGTGCCATCAGTGACGACACTGAAGCTTTCTTT
clone size: NA; J gene: TRBJ2-7; D gene: TRBD1; V gene: TRBV6-1; CDR3 length: 14; CDR3 protein: CASSFGTGDYEQYF; CDR3 DNA: TGTGCCAGCTCTTTCGGGACAGGGGACTACGAGCAGTACTTC
clone size: NA; J gene: TRBJ1-1; D gene: NA; V gene: TRBV19; CDR3 length: 14; CDR3 protein: CASSISGPSTEAFF; CDR3 DNA: TGTGCCAGTAGTATATCAGGTCCCTCCACTGAAGCTTTCTTT
clone size: NA; J gene: TRBJ2-2; D gene: TRBD2; V gene: TRBV11-2; CDR3 length: 17; CDR3 protein: CASSPRDYQGFVGELFF; CDR3 DNA: TGTGCCAGCAGCCCCCGGGACTACCAAGGTTTCGTCGGGGAGCTGTTTTTT
clone size: NA; J gene: TRBJ2-3; D gene: TRBD2; V gene: TRBV27; CDR3 length: 20; CDR3 protein: CASNPRGLAGEYGNLDTQYF; CDR3 DNA: TGTGCCAGCAACCCAAGAGGACTAGCGGGAGAGTATGGAAACCTCGATACGCAGTATTTT
clone size: NA; J gene: TRBJ1-1; D gene: TRBD1; V gene: TRBV7-2; CDR3 length: 12; CDR3 protein: CASSFIGGQGFF; CDR3 DNA: TGTGCCAGCAGCTTTATAGGTGGACAGGGTTTCTTT
clone size: NA; J gene: TRBJ1-1; D gene: NA; V gene: TRBV6-4; CDR3 length: 13; CDR3 protein: CASSATSNTEAFF; CDR3 DNA: TGTGCCAGCAGTGCGACATCTAACACTGAAGCTTTCTTT
clone size: NA; J gene: TRBJ1-2; D gene: NA; V gene: TRBV25-1; CDR3 length: 13; CDR3 protein: CASSGHGGLGYTF; CDR3 DNA: TGTGCCAGCAGTGGACATGGTGGGCTCGGCTACACCTTC